A single sample is the source of the 12 T cell receptor beta chains below, sequenced in a study of T cells in Graves' hyperthyroidism and ophthalmopathy. The CDR3 regions of TCR beta were amplified from RNA transcripts. The study used the HTBI primer set for a first-round RT-PCR of the TCR CDR3. TCRdb re-called the multiplex PCR reads with MiXCR, one entry per CDR3 protein. The sample contains a few hundred thousand distinct CDR3 sequences, about 16% of which appear only once. Sample: blood. These receptors were collected from a woman aged 30 to 39 with Graves' ophthalmopathy.

This clonotype was seen more than once but under ten times. The genes are TRBV7-9 and TRBJ1-1, with D possibly matching TRBD1 (5 bases). CDR3 length: 12 residues. Germline CDR1 is SEHNR and CDR2 is FQNEAQ (reference sequence). V lost 10 bases and J 8 bases, leaving 17 bases between the germline ends. DNA of the CDR3: TGTGCCATCGTTCCCGGGGCAGAAGAAGCTTTCTTT. This gives the protein CAIVPGAEEAFF.

The V and J genes are TRBV24-1 and TRBJ2-1; no definite D call. The CDR3 spans 12 residues. Germline-derived CDR1 and CDR2 are KGHDR and SFDVKD. Trimming left V 9 bases short and J 8 bases short, with 13 bases between. The CDR3 coding sequence is TGTGCCACCTCATCGAGTGTGGATGAGCAGTTCTTC. Its protein product is CATSSSVDEQFF.

This clonotype was detected many times. V usage is TRBV7-2 and J usage is TRBJ2-1, with D possibly matching TRBD1 (6 bases). The length of the CDR3 is 15 residues. Trimming stripped 4 bases from V and 0 bases from J, with 10 bases between. CDR1 SGHTA and CDR2 FQGNSA come from the germline V gene. The CDR3 loop reads CASSSVTGSYNEQFF. The CDR3, as DNA: TGTGCCAGCAGCTCAGTGACAGGCTCCTACAATGAGCAGTTCTTC.

The rearrangement uses TRBV7-9 and TRBJ2-1, with D uncertain. This CDR3 has 14 amino acids. V was pared by 4 bases and J by 9 bases, with 16 bases between. The germline V gene has CDR1 SEHNR and CDR2 FQNEAQ (reference sequence). The CDR3 reads CASSSGRGVAEQFF. The CDR3 region has the DNA TGTGCCAGCAGCTCTGGAAGAGGAGTGGCTGAGCAGTTCTTC.

Ten or more counts support this clonotype. The V gene is TRBV7-2, the J gene TRBJ1-6; 10 bases match TRBD1. The CDR3 totals 15 residues. Looked up from germline, CDR1 is SGHTA and CDR2 is FQGNSA. The V and J ends lost 3 bases and 7 bases, in that order; junction bases with no gene match: 3. CDR3 region: CASSFRTGGNSPLHF. CDR3 nucleotide sequence: TGTGCCAGCAGCTTCCGGACAGGGGGAAATTCACCCCTCCACTTT.

This clonotype was seen many times. The chain uses TRBV27 and TRBJ2-1; maybe TRBD1 (5 bases). The CDR3 is 15 amino acids. The germline V gene has CDR1 MNHEY and CDR2 SMNVEV (reference sequence). Trimming cost V 4 bases and J 0 bases, with 10 bases left between them. CDR3 sequence (DNA): TGTGCCAGCAGTTCTAGGGGAAGCTCCTACAATGAGCAGTTCTTC. Protein product: CASSSRGSSYNEQFF.

This clonotype was counted only a few times. V is TRBV6-2 or TRBV6-3 and J is TRBJ2-7; the D gene is possibly TRBD2 (6 bases). V shed 6 bases and J shed 0 bases, with 9 bases lying between them. CDR3 length: 13 residues. Germline assignment: CDR1 MNHEY and CDR2 SVGEGT. The CDR3 nucleotides are TGTGCCAGCAGACCGGGACTCTCCTACGAGCAGTACTTC. Protein sequence: CASRPGLSYEQYF.

This sequence joins TRBV28 and TRBJ2-7; 9 bases align to TRBD2. Germline V gives CDR1 MDHEN, CDR2 SYDVKM. Losses at the gene ends were 3 bases for V and 3 bases for J; bases not matched to a gene: 9. The CDR3 is 16 amino acids. This CDR3 is CASSLGSSGSYYEQYF. CDR3 bases: TGTGCCAGCAGTTTGGGGAGTAGCGGGAGCTACTACGAGCAGTACTTC.

This clonotype was counted between two and nine times. The chain couples TRBV19 to TRBJ2-7; 10 bases are a match to TRBD2. V gave up 5 bases and J gave up 3 bases; unmatched junction bases: 4. The CDR3 loop spans 14 amino acids. CDR1 LNHDA and CDR2 SQIVND come from the germline V gene (reference sequence). The CDR3 region has the DNA TGTGCCAGTAGTGGGACTAGCGTACTCTACGAGCAGTACTTC. The encoded protein is CASSGTSVLYEQYF.

The table lists this clonotype with many counts. The chain is built from TRBV7-2 and TRBJ2-3; 11 nucleotides align to TRBD2. This CDR3 is built from 14 residues. Germline V gives CDR1 SGHTA, CDR2 FQGNSA. The J segment lost 6 bases and the V segment lost 8 bases, leaving 7 bases of the junction unmatched. CDR3 sequence reads: CASGTSGSGDTQYF. CDR3 bases: TGTGCCAGCGGGACTAGCGGCTCGGGGGATACGCAGTATTTT. Supplemented by reference TRBV7-2 and TRBJ2-3, the full variable domain reads GAGVSQSPSNKVTEKGKDVELRCDPISGHTALYWYRQSLGQGLEFLIYFQGNSAPDKSGLPSDRFSAERTGGSVSTLTIQRTQQEDSAVYLCASGTSGSGDTQYFGPGTRLTVL.

The chain employs TRBV20-1 and TRBJ2-5, with D maybe TRBD2 (6 bases). Germline assignment: CDR1 DFQATT and CDR2 SNEGSKA (reference sequence). The CDR3 consists of 14 residues. V was clipped by 3 bases and J by 5 bases, with 16 bases between them. CDR3 protein: CSARNPREVETQYF. The CDR3 DNA follows: TGCAGTGCTAGGAATCCCAGGGAGGTGGAGACCCAGTACTTC.

This clonotype appeared many times. J is TRBJ2-5 and V is TRBV20-1; D is undetermined. This CDR3 is built from 12 residues. Germline V CDR1 and CDR2: DFQATT, SNEGSKA (reference sequence). V gave up 6 bases and J gave up 2 bases, with 10 bases separating them. CDR3 sequence reads: CSARRRQETQYF. The CDR3 DNA sequence: TGCAGTGCCCGACGGAGACAAGAGACCCAGTACTTC.